Each of the 31 T cell receptor beta chains below was sequenced from the same sample in a study of cytomegalovirus exposure and HLA in healthy donors. A multiplex PCR was run with 60 Vbeta primers and 13 Jbeta primers. Data came from immunoSEQ multiplex PCR; TCRdb stores just in-frame clones and leaves some out. The data show over 150,000 clones, roughly 84% seen once. The sequenced material came from PBMCs. The receptors come from a boy younger than 10 in good health and CMV-seronegative.

This clone occurred a few times. This rearrangement joins TRBV10-3 to TRBJ2-1; the D gene is possibly TRBD1 (5 bases). The CDR3 length is 15 residues. CDR1 ENHRY and CDR2 SYGVKD come from the germline V gene. The ends were cut back, 7 bases at V and 6 bases at J, with 19 bases in the middle. The CDR3 DNA sequence: TGTGCCATCACCAGACAGCTCCTAGGGGTCAATGAGCAGTTCTTC. Encoded protein: CAITRQLLGVNEQFF.

The chain recombines TRBV6-5 with TRBJ2-5; D may be TRBD1 (6 bases). CDR3 length: 14 residues. Germline V gene lookup returns CDR1 MNHEY and CDR2 SVGAGI. The V end lost 1 base, the J end lost 9 bases, and 15 bases lay between the germline ends. The CDR3 nucleotides are TGTGCCAGCAGTTACTTACAGGGCCCAAGGGCCCAGTACTTC. Its translation: CASSYLQGPRAQYF.

The chain joins TRBV25-1 to TRBJ2-1; 11 bases fit TRBD2. The CDR3 is 12 amino acids. Trimming cost V 6 bases and J 13 bases; bases outside gene matches: 5. Germline CDR1 and CDR2: MGHDK and SYGVNS. In DNA, the CDR3 is TGTGCCAGCAGCGAGACTAGCGGGAAACAGTTCTTC. It yields the protein CASSETSGKQFF.

This rearrangement joins TRBV6-1 to TRBJ2-2, with 9 positions matching TRBD2. Germline V CDR1 and CDR2: MNHNS, SASEGT. This CDR3 has 17 amino acids. J was trimmed by 4 bases and V by 0 bases; bases with no gene match: 6. The CDR3 DNA reads as TGTGCCAGCAGTGAAGCAGTGGAACTAGCGGGCACCGGGGAGCTGTTTTTT. Its translation is CASSEAVELAGTGELFF.

This chain links TRBV28 with TRBJ2-7; D not certain. The CDR3 covers 11 residues. V was shortened by 5 bases and J by 3 bases, with 5 bases between the two germline ends. Germline loops: CDR1 MDHEN, CDR2 SYDVKM. The CDR3, as DNA: TGTGCCAGCAGTAACAACTACGAGCAGTACTTC. Protein product: CASSNNYEQYF.

V gene TRBV10-1 combines with J gene TRBJ1-4; D is unresolved. Germline loops: CDR1 WNHNN, CDR2 SYGVQD (reference sequence). This CDR3 has 13 amino acids. V was cut by 8 bases and J by 7 bases, with 14 bases left in between. The CDR3 nucleotides read TGCGCCAGCCGGAAGATGGCAGGTGAAAAACTGTTTTTT. This encodes CASRKMAGEKLFF.

This clone was counted a single time. The chain has TRBV7-8 and TRBJ2-7, with 12 bases matching TRBD2. Germline values: CDR1 SGHVS, CDR2 FQNEAQ. The V gene end was trimmed by 5 bases and the J gene end by 4 bases; junction bases not matched to a gene: 6. This CDR3 is built from 15 residues. The CDR3 sequence: CASSSPSGRAYEQYF. The CDR3 region has the DNA TGTGCCAGCAGCAGCCCTAGCGGGAGGGCATACGAGCAGTACTTC. Full variable domain (rest looked up from reference TRBV7-8 and TRBJ2-7): GAGVSQSPRYKVAKRGQDVALRCDPISGHVSLFWYQQALGQGPEFLTYFQNEAQLDKSGLPSDRFFAERPEGSVSTLKIQRTQQEDSAVYLCASSSPSGRAYEQYFGPGTRLTVT.

V gene TRBV5-1 combines with J gene TRBJ2-3; TRBD2 matches 14 bases. Trimming removed 0 bases from V and 6 bases from J; junction bases left unmatched: 9. Germline assignment: CDR1 SGHRS and CDR2 YFSETQ. The CDR3 runs 18 residues. The CDR3 is CASSLVGTSGRGGDTQYF. CDR3 sequence (DNA): TGCGCCAGCAGCTTGGTAGGGACTAGCGGGAGAGGCGGGGATACGCAGTATTTT.

This rearrangement joins TRBV2 to TRBJ2-3; D uncertain. The germline CDR1 and CDR2 sequences are SNHLY and FYNNEI. The germline V and J ends were trimmed by 2 bases and 1 base, with 4 bases remaining between them. The CDR3 consists of 13 residues. The CDR3 sequence is CASSELRTDTQYF. The DNA for the CDR3 is TGTGCCAGCAGTGAACTACGCACAGATACGCAGTATTTT.

The chain employs TRBV11-2 and TRBJ2-7; D is possibly TRBD1 (6 bases). The germline V gene encodes CDR1 SGHAT and CDR2 FQNNGV. The CDR3 sequence is 13 residues long. V lost 0 bases and J 3 bases, leaving 6 bases between the germline ends. CDR3 nucleotide sequence: TGTGCCAGCAGCTTAGAGGGACACTACGAGCAGTACTTC. Amino acids: CASSLEGHYEQYF. Variable domain in full (rest from reference TRBV11-2 and TRBJ2-7): EAGVAQSPRYKIIEKRQSVAFWCNPISGHATLYWYQQILGQGPKLLIQFQNNGVVDDSQLPKDRFSAERLKGVDSTLKIQPAKLEDSAVYLCASSLEGHYEQYFGPGTRLTVT.

The rearrangement links TRBV5-1 to TRBJ1-2; the D is unclear. Trimming shortened V by 0 bases and J by 6 bases, and 3 bases separated the two germline ends. Germline CDR1 is SGHRS and CDR2 is YFSETQ. This CDR3 has 11 residues. The CDR3 reads CASSLANGYTF. The DNA for the CDR3 is TGCGCCAGCAGCTTGGCCAATGGCTACACCTTC.

The rearrangement joins TRBV11-2 to TRBJ1-2; the match to TRBD1 covers 7 bases. CDR1 and CDR2 from the germline V gene are SGHAT and FQNNGV. This CDR3 spans 14 amino acids. V was clipped by 1 base and J by 8 bases; unmatched bases: 7. The CDR3 DNA reads as TGTGCCAGCAGCTTAGGGAGGGGGCCAAGAGGCTACACCTTC. It translates to CASSLGRGPRGYTF.

V gene TRBV4-1 combines with J gene TRBJ2-2; D might be TRBD2 (5 bases). CDR1 and CDR2 (germline): MGHRA, YSYEKL. The CDR3 has 16 residues. Trimming took off 0 bases at V and 3 bases at J, with 11 bases between the two ends. The CDR3 sequence is CASSQDEGAHTGELFF. As DNA, the CDR3 is TGCGCCAGCAGCCAAGATGAGGGAGCACACACCGGGGAGCTGTTTTTT.

This chain joins TRBV4-1 and TRBJ2-7; TRBD2 matches at 12 bases. CDR1 is MGHRA, CDR2 YSYEKL, per germline. This CDR3 is built from 18 residues. V was pared by 0 bases and J by 1 base, with 7 bases of the junction left unmatched. The CDR3 spells CASSQDGRLAGVSYEQYF. The CDR3 DNA reads TGCGCCAGCAGCCAAGATGGGCGACTAGCGGGAGTTTCCTACGAGCAGTACTTC.

The chain combines TRBV19 with TRBJ2-1, with TRBD2 matching 8 bases. The V gene's germline CDR1 is LNHDA and CDR2 SQIVND (reference sequence). CDR3 size: 15 residues. Unmatched junction bases numbered 9, after V lost 6 bases and J lost 5 bases. The chain's CDR3 is CASRVAGTWDNEQFF. In nucleotides, the CDR3 is TGTGCCAGTAGGGTAGCGGGAACGTGGGACAATGAGCAGTTCTTC.

This chain links TRBV5-5 with TRBJ2-7, with 8 nucleotides matching TRBD2. The CDR3 is 13 amino acids. V lost 4 bases and J lost 3; bases outside the gene matches: 3. The germline V gene has CDR1 SGHKS and CDR2 YYEKEE (reference sequence). In DNA, the CDR3 is TGTGCCAGCAGCCCAGCGGGAGACTACGAGCAGTACTTC. Protein: CASSPAGDYEQYF.

The gene calls are TRBV6-6 and TRBJ2-5; 8 bases are a match to TRBD2. With the DNA end fitting TRBJ2-7 better, the J assignment may be wrong. Per germline, CDR1 MNHNY and CDR2 SVGAGI (reference sequence). The CDR3 has 16 residues. In nucleotides, the CDR3 is TGTGCCAGCAGTTACTCGGTCGGGAGGGCCCCCTACGAGCAGTACTTC. This gives the protein CASSYSVGRAPYEQYF.

The chain has TRBV5-1 and TRBJ2-3, with 8 bases that match TRBD1. Unmatched junction bases numbered 8, after V lost 3 bases and J lost 2 bases. The CDR3 length is 16 residues. Germline-derived CDR1 and CDR2 are SGHRS and YFSETQ. This CDR3 reads CASSSQGALDTDTQYF. The CDR3 DNA reads TGCGCCAGCAGCTCCCAGGGGGCCTTGGACACAGATACGCAGTATTTT.

The gene calls are TRBV13 and TRBJ2-1, with D possibly matching TRBD2 (6 bases). This CDR3 contains 12 residues. V dropped 5 bases and J dropped 15 bases, with 17 bases sitting between them. The germline V gene encodes CDR1 PRHDT and CDR2 FYEKMQ (reference sequence). CDR3: CASSASPGVLFF. CDR3 nucleotides: TGTGCCAGCAGCGCCTCTCCGGGAGTACTGTTCTTC.

The chain is built from TRBV7-2 and TRBJ2-7, with D unclear. V was clipped by 1 base and J by 0 bases, with 7 bases between them. CDR3 length equals 14 residues. Germline CDR1 is SGHTA and CDR2 is FQGNSA. The CDR3 region has the DNA TGTGCCAGCAGCTTAGGAACTACCTCCTACGAGCAGTACTTC. Residues: CASSLGTTSYEQYF.

The chain recombines TRBV30 with TRBJ2-5; 7 bases agree with TRBD1. The J call is doubtful: the DNA matches TRBJ2-7 better. The CDR3 covers 15 residues. In germline, CDR1 is GTSNPN, CDR2 SVGIG (reference sequence). In nucleotides, the CDR3 is TGTGCCTGGACCCCTTCCTGGGACAGTTCCTACGAGCAGTACTTC. Protein: CAWTPSWDSSYEQYF.

The rearrangement joins TRBV19 to TRBJ2-1; 10 nucleotides line up with TRBD2. This CDR3 is built from 15 residues. V gave up 2 bases and J gave up 7 bases; unmatched junction bases: 5. Germline values: CDR1 LNHDA, CDR2 SQIVND (reference sequence). CDR3 DNA sequence: TGTGCCAGTAGTATAACGGGACTAGCGTGGAATGAGCAGTTCTTC. Translation gives CASSITGLAWNEQFF. Full variable domain (missing parts from reference TRBV19 and TRBJ2-1): DGGITQSPKYLFRKEGQNVTLSCEQNLNHDAMYWYRQDPGQGLRLIYYSQIVNDFQKGDIAEGYSVSREKKESFPLTVTSAQKNPTAFYLCASSITGLAWNEQFFGPGTRLTVL.

The V and J genes are TRBV28 and TRBJ2-2; TRBD1 matches at 7 bases. The germline CDR1 and CDR2 sequences are MDHEN and SYDVKM. The length of the CDR3 is 16 residues. The J segment lost 2 bases and the V segment lost 6 bases, leaving 9 bases of the junction unmatched. The CDR3 region has the DNA TGTGCCAGCAGATCCCGGGACAGAGATAACACCGGGGAGCTGTTTTTT. Its translation: CASRSRDRDNTGELFF. The whole variable domain, remainder taken from reference TRBV28 and TRBJ2-2, is DVKVTQSSRYLVKRTGEKVFLECVQDMDHENMFWYRQDPGLGLRLIYFSYDVKMKEKGDIPEGYSVSREKKERFSLILESASTNQTSMYLCASRSRDRDNTGELFFGEGSRLTVL.

This clone was seen a single time. This chain links TRBV11-3 with TRBJ2-1; TRBD2 matches 10 bases. This CDR3 contains 15 residues. Germline lookup yields CDR1 SGHNT and CDR2 YENEEA. The V segment lost 5 bases and the J segment 7 bases; nucleotides outside the gene matches: 8. CDR3 bases: TGTGCCAGCAGCGTCGATCCGGGACTAGCGAATGAGCAGTTCTTC. Its translation: CASSVDPGLANEQFF.

In its sample, this clone was seen once. The V and J genes are TRBV28 and TRBJ2-1; D may be TRBD2 (5 bases). CDR3 length: 16 residues. Trimming pared 7 bases from V and 7 bases from J, leaving 23 bases between. Germline V gene sequence: CDR1 MDHEN, CDR2 SYDVKM. The CDR3 DNA reads TGTGCCAGCATCCCGGTCCTAGCCCCTGTGGTAAATGAGCAGTTCTTC. Translating gives CASIPVLAPVVNEQFF.

This chain joins TRBV6-4 and TRBJ2-3; 14 positions agree with TRBD2. After removal of 5 bases from V and 3 bases from J, the junction contained 4 bases not matched to a gene. Germline assignment: CDR1 MRHNA and CDR2 SNTAGT. The CDR3 contains 16 residues. In DNA, the CDR3 is TGTGCCAGCAGTCCCGGGACTAGCGGGAGAACAGATACGCAGTATTTT. Amino acids: CASSPGTSGRTDTQYF.

The rearrangement joins TRBV28 to TRBJ2-7, with D possibly matching TRBD1 (5 bases). Germline V CDR1 and CDR2: MDHEN, SYDVKM. There are 14 residues in the CDR3. Trimming cost V 7 bases and J 3 bases, with 16 bases left between them. Here the CDR3 reads CASTVSGFSYEQYF. The CDR3 DNA sequence: TGTGCCAGCACTGTTTCAGGGTTTAGCTACGAGCAGTACTTC.

The chain links TRBV4-1 to TRBJ2-1, with D perhaps matching TRBD2 (6 bases). With 0 bases removed from V and 9 bases from J, the gap between germline ends came to 15 bases. CDR3 length equals 15 residues. The germline gives CDR1 MGHRA, CDR2 YSYEKL. The CDR3 protein is CASSQEGLAFIEQFF. CDR3 DNA: TGCGCCAGCAGCCAAGAGGGGCTAGCGTTCATTGAGCAGTTCTTC.

J is TRBJ2-7 and V is TRBV28, with TRBD2 matching 9 bases. Trimming at V came to 7 bases and at J to 3 bases, leaving 7 bases not matched to a gene. The CDR3 spans 14 residues. Germline CDR1 is MDHEN and CDR2 is SYDVKM. For the CDR3, the DNA is TGTGCCAGCACTCTAGCGGGAATTAACTACGAGCAGTACTTC. Protein product: CASTLAGINYEQYF.

The chain employs TRBV4-1 and TRBJ1-2, with a possible D match to TRBD1 (6 bases). This CDR3 has 14 amino acids. The germline V gene has CDR1 MGHRA and CDR2 YSYEKL. Trimming stripped 1 base from V and 8 bases from J, with 14 bases between. The CDR3 sequence: CASSQVGAGDGYTF. DNA for the CDR3: TGCGCCAGCAGCCAAGTTGGGGCAGGGGACGGCTACACCTTC.

V gene TRBV5-1 combines with J gene TRBJ2-7, with 12 bases that match TRBD2. Trimming removed 6 bases from V and 6 bases from J; junction bases left unmatched: 7. CDR3 length: 14 amino acids. CDR1 and CDR2 (germline): SGHRS, YFSETQ. CDR3 sequence: CASTIGLAGSEQYF. In DNA form, the CDR3 reads TGCGCCAGCACCATTGGACTAGCGGGGTCCGAGCAGTACTTC.